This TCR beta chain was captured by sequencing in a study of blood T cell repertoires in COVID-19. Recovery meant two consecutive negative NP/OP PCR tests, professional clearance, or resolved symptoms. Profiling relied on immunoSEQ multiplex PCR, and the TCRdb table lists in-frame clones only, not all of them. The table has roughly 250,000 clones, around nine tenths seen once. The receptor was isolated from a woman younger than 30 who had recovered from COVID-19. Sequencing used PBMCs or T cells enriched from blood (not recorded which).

CDR3 protein: CASSLAVGGSPLHF. The DNA for the CDR3 is TGTGCCAGCAGCTTGGCCGTTGGTGGCTCACCCCTCCACTTT. The V gene is TRBV5-4, the J gene TRBJ1-6; the D is unclear. The ends were cut back, 0 bases at V and 10 bases at J, with 11 bases in the middle. Looked up from germline, CDR1 is SGHNT and CDR2 is YYREEE (reference sequence). This CDR3 spans 14 amino acids.